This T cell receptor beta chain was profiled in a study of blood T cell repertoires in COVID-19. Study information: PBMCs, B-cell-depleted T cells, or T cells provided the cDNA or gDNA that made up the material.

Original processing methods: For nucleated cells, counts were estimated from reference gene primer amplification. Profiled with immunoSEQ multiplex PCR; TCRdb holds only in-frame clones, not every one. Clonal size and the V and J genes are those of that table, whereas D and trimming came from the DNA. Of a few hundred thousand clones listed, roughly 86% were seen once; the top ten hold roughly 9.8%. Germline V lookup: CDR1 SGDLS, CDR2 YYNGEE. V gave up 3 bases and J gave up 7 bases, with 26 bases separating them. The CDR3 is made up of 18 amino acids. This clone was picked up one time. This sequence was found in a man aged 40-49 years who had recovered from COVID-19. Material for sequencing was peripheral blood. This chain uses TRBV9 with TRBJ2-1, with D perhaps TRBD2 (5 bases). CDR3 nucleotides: TGTGCCAGCAGCGAAACTCCCCGGGCGGCCCCGCGGGCGAATGAGCAGTTCTTC. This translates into CASSETPRAAPRANEQFF. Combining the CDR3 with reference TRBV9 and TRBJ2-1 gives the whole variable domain DSGVTQTPKHLITATGQRVTLRCSPRSGDLSVYWYQQSLDQGLQFLIQYYNGEERAKGNILERFSAQQFPDLHSELNLSSLELGDSALYFCASSETPRAAPRANEQFFGPGTRLTVL.